The rows below give T cell receptor beta chains drawn from one sample of a study of identifying expanded T cells in peripheral blood. Clones were sequenced by immunoSEQ multiplex PCR, and TCRdb holds only the in-frame ones, with some missing. The data hold around 100,000 clones, with roughly 88% observed a single time. What was sequenced was blood. All receptors derive from a person aged 18 to 75 in good health. Each CDR3 is given with its conserved first and last residue. The D gene is left open where the match is weak. The listing skips clone size in some rows; elsewhere it reads once, few, many or a size class.

D	J	size	V	CDR3	DNA
NA	TRBJ1-5	NA	TRBV6-1	CASSESSGVGYQPQHF	TGTGCCAGCAGTGAAAGCTCGGGGGTGGGGTATCAGCCCCAGCATTTT
NA	TRBJ2-1	once	TRBV27	CASSFSPPPIYNEQFF	TGTGCCAGCAGTTTTAGTCCCCCCCCAATCTACAATGAGCAGTTCTTC
TRBD1	TRBJ1-2	NA	TRBV29-1	CSGGTDFGYTF	TGCAGCGGAGGGACAGACTTTGGCTACACCTTC
TRBD1	TRBJ1-2	NA	TRBV7-9	CASSLGGYNRGLGYTF	TGTGCCAGCAGCTTAGGGGGATACAACAGGGGGCTTGGCTACACCTTC
TRBD1	TRBJ1-5	once	TRBV5-1	CASSWDRLNQPQHF	TGCGCCAGCAGCTGGGACAGGCTGAATCAGCCCCAGCATTTT
NA	TRBJ1-1	NA	TRBV6-5	CASSYWQANTEAFF	TGTGCCAGCAGTTACTGGCAGGCGAACACTGAAGCTTTCTTT
NA	TRBJ1-1	once	TRBV4-1	CASSQEWAGTEAFF	TGCGCCAGCAGCCAGGAGTGGGCAGGGACTGAAGCTTTCTTT
TRBD1	TRBJ2-2	NA	TRBV27	CATTPPLRQGADTGELFF	TGTGCCACGACACCCCCCTTACGACAGGGGGCTGACACCGGGGAGCTGTTTTTT
NA	TRBJ1-3	NA	TRBV2	CASSAGSGNTIYF	TGTGCCAGCAGTGCCGGCTCTGGAAACACCATATATTTT
NA	TRBJ2-7	NA	TRBV29-1	CSAEGSYEQYF	TGCAGCGCGGAGGGATCGTACGAGCAGTACTTC
TRBD2	TRBJ2-1	NA	TRBV7-3	CASSLIQFKREGRNEQFF	TGTGCCAGCAGCTTAATTCAGTTTAAGCGGGAGGGCCGAAATGAGCAGTTCTTC
NA	TRBJ2-2	NA	TRBV7-6	CASSLFGGELFF	TGTGCCAGCAGCTTATTCGGCGGGGAGCTGTTTTTT
NA	TRBJ2-7	few	TRBV27	CASSPRGALSYEQYF	TGTGCCAGCAGTCCCCGGGGGGCCCTCTCCTACGAGCAGTACTTC
NA	TRBJ1-1	NA	TRBV4-1	CASSQERWAEAFF	TGCGCCAGCAGCCAAGAGAGGTGGGCTGAAGCTTTCTTT
NA	TRBJ1-1	NA	TRBV5-5	CASSRERGTEAFF	TGTGCCAGCAGCCGTGAACGGGGCACTGAAGCTTTCTTT
NA	TRBJ1-4	NA	TRBV11-2	CASSLTQGPRDEKLFF	TGTGCCAGCAGCTTAACTCAGGGGCCCAGGGACGAAAAACTGTTTTTT
NA	TRBJ2-3	NA	TRBV29-1	CSSRRSTDTQYF	TGCAGCTCAAGGAGGAGCACAGATACGCAGTATTTT
NA	TRBJ1-2	NA	TRBV7-3	CASSLSGVTGYTF	TGTGCCAGCAGCTTAAGTGGGGTTACGGGCTACACCTTC
NA	TRBJ2-7	NA	TRBV5-6	CASSVGFYEQYF	TGTGCCAGCAGCGTCGGGTTCTACGAGCAGTACTTC
NA	TRBJ2-1	NA	TRBV5-1	CASSLTWSSYNEQFF	TGCGCCAGCAGCTTGACTTGGAGCTCCTACAATGAGCAGTTCTTC
TRBD1	TRBJ2-5	NA	TRBV11-2	CASSFAGGQGGETQYF	TGTGCCAGCAGTTTCGCCGGGGGACAGGGAGGGGAGACCCAGTACTTC
NA	TRBJ1-1	few	TRBV10-2	CASRDRGQGNTEAFF	TGCGCCAGCAGAGACAGAGGCCAAGGAAACACTGAAGCTTTCTTT
NA	TRBJ2-3	NA	TRBV9	CASSLTPRGAGTDTQYF	TGTGCCAGCAGCCTGACACCCCGCGGGGCGGGGACAGATACGCAGTATTTT
NA	TRBJ1-2	NA	TRBV4-2	CASSQDLPRGRVDGYTF	TGTGCCAGCAGCCAAGATCTTCCGAGGGGTAGGGTTGATGGCTACACCTTC
TRBD1	TRBJ2-5	NA	TRBV7-2	CASSKPGGMETQYF	TGTGCCAGCAGCAAACCAGGGGGCATGGAGACCCAGTACTTC
NA	TRBJ1-5	NA	TRBV12-5	CASARDGGVQPQHF	TGTGCTTCAGCGCGAGACGGTGGAGTTCAGCCCCAGCATTTT
NA	TRBJ1-2	once	TRBV4-2	CASSDTVAANYGYTF	TGTGCCAGCAGCGATACAGTGGCAGCTAACTATGGCTACACCTTC
NA	TRBJ1-5	NA	TRBV11-2	CASSLSGDGNQPQHF	TGTGCCAGCAGCTTAAGCGGGGACGGCAATCAGCCCCAGCATTTT
NA	TRBJ1-2	NA	TRBV6-5	CASSYGRSYGYTF	TGTGCCAGCAGTTACGGACGCTCCTATGGCTACACCTTC
NA	TRBJ2-5	NA	TRBV9	CASSVGVQETQYF	TGTGCCAGCAGCGTAGGGGTTCAAGAGACCCAGTACTTC
TRBD1	TRBJ1-1	NA	TRBV4-2	CASSQDLQGANTEAFF	TGTGCCAGCAGCCAAGATCTCCAGGGGGCGAACACTGAAGCTTTCTTT
NA	TRBJ1-5	NA	TRBV6-1	CASSDRDPFQPQHF	TGTGCCAGCAGTGACCGGGACCCCTTTCAGCCCCAGCATTTT
TRBD1	TRBJ2-5	NA	TRBV10-3	CAIRKRQGETQYF	TGTGCCATCAGGAAGAGACAGGGCGAGACCCAGTACTTC
NA	TRBJ2-3	NA	TRBV18	CASSPGQVSTDTQYF	TGTGCCAGCTCACCAGGGCAGGTTAGCACAGATACGCAGTATTTT
NA	TRBJ1-6	NA	TRBV7-2	CASQGTWFNSPLHF	TGTGCCAGCCAGGGGACGTGGTTTAATTCACCCCTCCACTTT
NA	TRBJ2-3	NA	TRBV19	CASSIVGPDTQYF	TGTGCCAGTAGTATTGTTGGCCCAGATACGCAGTATTTT
TRBD1	TRBJ1-2	once	TRBV11-2	CASSLSTGGSGYTF	TGTGCCAGCAGCTTATCGACAGGGGGCAGTGGCTACACCTTC
TRBD2	TRBJ2-1	NA	TRBV30	CAWTLSGNEQFF	TGTGCCTGGACCCTTAGCGGGAATGAGCAGTTCTTC
TRBD1	TRBJ1-2	NA	TRBV19	CASSIDRGLAYGYTF	TGTGCCAGTAGTATCGACAGGGGGCTGGCCTATGGCTACACCTTC
NA	TRBJ1-2	NA	TRBV19	CASRVTNYGYTF	TGTGCCAGTAGAGTTACTAACTATGGCTACACCTTC
NA	TRBJ1-1	NA	TRBV6-1	CASSEGRMNTEAFF	TGTGCCAGCAGTGAGGGACGGATGAACACTGAAGCTTTCTTT
NA	TRBJ1-1	once	TRBV6-5	CASSYSAGGTEAFF	TGTGCCAGCAGTTACTCGGCCGGGGGGACTGAAGCTTTCTTT
NA	TRBJ1-2	NA	TRBV5-4	CASSLYSLAGGYTF	TGTGCCAGCAGCTTGTATTCCCTGGCTGGCGGCTACACCTTC
NA	TRBJ1-2	few	TRBV5-1	CASSLATDYGYTF	TGCGCCAGCAGCTTGGCCACGGACTATGGCTACACCTTC
TRBD1	TRBJ1-2	NA	TRBV25-1	CASSGPTGGFPYGYTF	TGTGCCAGCAGTGGTCCGACAGGGGGCTTTCCCTATGGCTACACCTTC
TRBD1	TRBJ1-2	once	TRBV9	CASSGDRGGSWTTPFYGYTF	TGTGCCAGCAGCGGGGACAGGGGAGGTTCTTGGACTACTCCTTTCTATGGCTACACCTTC
TRBD1	TRBJ2-7	NA	TRBV18	CASSLQGDSYEQYF	TGTGCCAGCTCACTTCAGGGGGACTCCTACGAGCAGTACTTC
NA	TRBJ2-3	NA	TRBV7-9	CASSSAPGLSGDTQYF	TGTGCCAGCAGTTCTGCCCCAGGGCTTTCGGGAGATACGCAGTATTTT